A single T cell receptor beta chain is shown here with its context. This sample was taken from a study of shared clonotypes between healthy human individuals. Some clones are missing from TCRdb's copy, which holds only in-frame ones; the method was immunoSEQ multiplex PCR. The sample holds 2 million to 2.5 million clones, approximately 94% seen once. Germline loops: CDR1 MDHEN, CDR2 SYDVKM. The length of the CDR3 is 10 residues. Trimming took off 10 bases at V and 9 bases at J, with 7 bases between the two ends. V is TRBV28 and J is TRBJ1-6; the D gene is possibly TRBD1 (5 bases). Sequenced sample: naive CD4+ T cells sorted from blood. Subset of the sample: CD45RA+ positively selected. The clonotype was recovered from a man aged 18-30 years in good health. CDR3 in amino acids: CATQGSPLHF. As DNA, the CDR3 is TGTGCCACCCAGGGTTCACCCCTCCACTTT.